The 21 T cell receptor beta chains below were found in one sample sequenced in a study of cytomegalovirus exposure and HLA in healthy donors (dated by TCRdb to 2017 to 2019). Library method: the immunoSEQ multiplex PCR assay. For the multiplex PCR, a mixture combining 60 forward primers for TCR Vbeta segments and 13 reverse primers for TCR Jbeta segments was used. TCRdb retrieved this table from immuneACCESS and kept in-frame rearrangements only. Not all clones are present; in checked studies, unresolved V genes account for under half, and no reason is known for the remainder. Recorded for this sample are more than 100,000 clones; about 74% of them occurred a single time. The top ten constitute approximately 5% of the sample. The sample comprised PBMCs. The source of these receptors is a woman between 45 and 60 years old in good health and CMV-seropositive.

The V call is TRBV11-3, the J call TRBJ1-4; D uncertain. The germline V gene encodes CDR1 SGHNT and CDR2 YENEEA. V gave up 7 bases and J gave up 7 bases, with 13 bases separating them. The CDR3 totals 13 residues. The CDR3 loop reads CASKERSSEKLFF. The CDR3 DNA reads TGTGCCAGCAAGGAGAGGAGTAGTGAAAAACTGTTTTTT. Filled out from reference TRBV11-3 and TRBJ1-4, the complete variable domain reads EAGVVQSPRYKIIEKKQPVAFWCNPISGHNTLYWYLQNLGQGPELLIRYENEEAVDDSQLPKDRFSAERLKGVDSTLKIQPAELGDSAVYLCASKERSSEKLFFGSGTQLSVL.

The chain recombines TRBV10-1 with TRBJ1-6; D is uncertain. The V end was cut by 4 bases, the J end by 6 bases, with 7 bases between. CDR1 and CDR2 from the germline V gene are WNHNN and SYGVQD (reference sequence). The CDR3 consists of 13 residues. The DNA of the CDR3 is TGCGCCAGCAGTGTAGGGAGTAATTCACCCCTCCACTTT. Translating it yields CASSVGSNSPLHF.

V is TRBV15 and J is TRBJ2-5, with a tentative D call TRBD1 (6 bases). Germline lookup yields CDR1 LNHNV and CDR2 YYDKDF (reference sequence). V gave up 1 base and J gave up 5 bases, with 17 bases separating them. The CDR3 loop spans 16 amino acids. The CDR3 here is CATSRVAAAQGETQYF. The CDR3 DNA follows: TGTGCCACCAGCAGAGTCGCCGCGGCTCAGGGGGAGACCCAGTACTTC.

The V call is TRBV7-9, the J call TRBJ2-4; tentatively, D is TRBD1 (7 bases). The germline V and J ends were trimmed by 1 base and 4 bases, with 11 bases remaining between them. The CDR3 spans 15 residues. CDR1 is SEHNR, CDR2 FQNEAQ, per germline (reference sequence). The CDR3 nucleotides are TGTGCCAGCAGCTTAGGGTCAGGGGGGAAAAACATTCAGTACTTC. The encoded protein is CASSLGSGGKNIQYF.

V usage is TRBV2 and J usage is TRBJ2-7; D unresolved. CDR1 SNHLY and CDR2 FYNNEI come from the germline V gene. The CDR3 runs to 11 residues. Between the trimmed V and J ends, which lost 8 bases and 3 bases, there was a span of 8 bases. The CDR3 bases are TGTGCCAGCGGTCCACTCTACGAGCAGTACTTC. It is translated as CASGPLYEQYF.

The V and J genes are TRBV16 and TRBJ1-2, with TRBD1 identical over 9 bases. The CDR3 covers 16 residues. Germline V gives CDR1 KGHSY, CDR2 FQNENV. The V and J ends lost 0 bases and 2 bases, in that order; junction bases with no gene match: 4. CDR3 protein: CASSQSYGQGNYGYTF. CDR3 coding DNA: TGTGCCAGCAGCCAATCCTACGGACAGGGGAACTATGGCTACACCTTC.

V and J are TRBV5-1 and TRBJ2-7, with 8 bases lining up with TRBD1. J was trimmed by 3 bases and V by 3 bases; bases with no gene match: 5. The CDR3 is 14 amino acids. Germline assignment: CDR1 SGHRS and CDR2 YFSETQ. CDR3 coding DNA: TGCGCCAGCAGCTCCCGACAGGGGAGCTACGAGCAGTACTTC. Translation: CASSSRQGSYEQYF.

This chain joins TRBV6-1 and TRBJ1-5, with 9 bases matching TRBD1. Germline-derived CDR1 and CDR2 are MNHNS and SASEGT. The CDR3 loop spans 15 amino acids. V trimming: 5 bases; J trimming: 4 bases; junction bases outside the gene matches: 6. The CDR3 sequence is CASSSGTGLNQPQHF. The CDR3 DNA reads as TGTGCCAGCAGTTCAGGGACAGGGTTAAATCAGCCCCAGCATTTT.

In DNA, the CDR3 is TGTGCCAGTTCGCCGGGACAGGGAGCCTACGAGCAGTACTTC. It is translated as CASSPGQGAYEQYF. The V and J genes are TRBV19 and TRBJ2-5; 9 bases match TRBD1. Matching the DNA end better, TRBJ2-7 makes the J call doubtful. CDR3 length: 14 amino acids. Germline CDR1 LNHDA, CDR2 SQIVND (reference sequence).

The V and J genes are TRBV30 and TRBJ1-4, with D hard to call. The germline V gene encodes CDR1 GTSNPN and CDR2 SVGIG (reference sequence). The CDR3 length is 13 residues. With 1 base removed from V and 8 bases from J, the gap between germline ends came to 11 bases. CDR3 sequence: CAWSDLGGEKLFF. The CDR3, as DNA: TGTGCCTGGAGTGACCTGGGAGGGGAAAAACTGTTTTTT.

The rearrangement uses TRBV6-5 and TRBJ1-5; no clear D. Germline V gene data show CDR1 as MNHEY and CDR2 as SVGAGI. V lost 0 bases and J 5 bases, leaving 5 bases between the germline ends. The CDR3 has 13 amino acids. This CDR3 reads CASSYSSDQPQHF. CDR3 DNA: TGTGCCAGCAGTTACTCGTCCGATCAGCCCCAGCATTTT.

This clone has only one observation. The chain combines TRBV5-4 with TRBJ2-3, with 9 bases lining up with TRBD2. This CDR3 is built from 14 residues. CDR1 SGHNT and CDR2 YYREEE come from the germline V gene (reference sequence). Trimming at V came to 10 bases and at J to 1 base, leaving 7 bases not matched to a gene. CDR3 coding DNA: TGTGCCGGCACGACTAGCGGTGGCACAGATACGCAGTATTTT. It specifies CAGTTSGGTDTQYF.

The chain joins TRBV7-2 to TRBJ2-7, with D perhaps TRBD1 (7 bases). Germline V gene data show CDR1 as SGHTA and CDR2 as FQGNSA. The germline V and J ends were trimmed by 3 bases and 3 bases, with 12 bases remaining between them. The CDR3 has 14 amino acids. The CDR3, as DNA: TGTGCCAGCAGCTTTGCAGGGGGGAACTACGAGCAGTACTTC. The encoded protein is CASSFAGGNYEQYF.

The chain combines TRBV25-1 with TRBJ1-1, with D perhaps matching TRBD1 (6 bases). The CDR3 is made up of 14 amino acids. V shed 6 bases and J shed 0 bases, with 11 bases lying between them. Germline CDR1 MGHDK, CDR2 SYGVNS. The CDR3 reads CASRVAGVNTEAFF. Here the CDR3 DNA reads TGTGCCAGCAGGGTAGCAGGGGTGAACACTGAAGCTTTCTTT. Looking up the rest from reference TRBV25-1 and TRBJ1-1 gives the full variable domain: EADIYQTPRYLVIGTGKKITLECSQTMGHDKMYWYQQDPGMELHLIHYSYGVNSTEKGDLSSESTVSRIRTEHFPLTLESARPSHTSQYLCASRVAGVNTEAFFGQGTRLTVV.

The V call is TRBV18, the J call TRBJ2-7; possible D gene TRBD2, 6 bases. Germline V lookup: CDR1 KGHSH, CDR2 LQKENI. Trimming cost V 6 bases and J 4 bases, with 19 bases left between them. This CDR3 is built from 15 residues. This CDR3 reads CASSRERGENYEQYF. The CDR3 DNA reads as TGTGCCAGCTCCCGGGAGCGCGGGGAGAATTACGAGCAGTACTTC.

The rearrangement joins TRBV10-2 to TRBJ1-1; D is ambiguous. This CDR3 spans 13 amino acids. V lost 6 bases to trimming and J lost 2 bases, with 10 bases between them. CDR1 and CDR2 (germline): WSHSY, SAAADI. DNA of the CDR3: TGCGCCAGCAGGGGAGTCGATAACACTGAAGCTTTCTTT. It specifies CASRGVDNTEAFF.

The rearrangement uses TRBV2 and TRBJ1-4; the D gene is possibly TRBD1 (5 bases). Germline assignment: CDR1 SNHLY and CDR2 FYNNEI. Trimming took 4 bases from V and 12 from J, leaving 15 bases between them. This CDR3 region has 13 residues. As DNA, the CDR3 is TGTGCCAGCAGTGCGAGCAGGGCAGGTCAACTGTTTTTT. This codes for CASSASRAGQLFF.

The CDR3, as DNA: TGTGCCAGCAGTTCTAGGGAGGATTCCTCCAGGGAGACCCAGTACTTC. Translating gives CASSSREDSSRETQYF. V and J are TRBV2 and TRBJ2-5; D is perhaps TRBD2 (6 bases). Trimming stripped 5 bases from V and 5 bases from J, with 21 bases between. CDR1 is SNHLY, CDR2 FYNNEI, per germline. The CDR3 has 16 residues.

This chain connects TRBV19 to TRBJ1-5; possibly TRBD1 for D (6 bases). Germline loops: CDR1 LNHDA, CDR2 SQIVND (reference sequence). The CDR3 has 15 amino acids. V dropped 7 bases and J dropped 2 bases, with 15 bases sitting between them. The CDR3 here is CASKFAGAGNQPQHF. The CDR3 DNA reads TGTGCCAGTAAATTTGCAGGGGCTGGCAATCAGCCCCAGCATTTT.

The genes are TRBV10-3 and TRBJ2-1; the D gene is possibly TRBD1 (6 bases). The germline CDR1 and CDR2 sequences are ENHRY and SYGVKD. V was trimmed by 10 bases and J by 9 bases, leaving 22 bases between them. The CDR3 extends over 14 amino acids. CDR3 loop: CASLQNRAGGEQFF. The CDR3 DNA reads as TGTGCCAGCCTCCAAAACAGGGCCGGTGGTGAGCAGTTCTTC.

V usage is TRBV5-1 and J usage is TRBJ1-4; the match to TRBD1 covers 8 bases. There are 15 residues in the CDR3. CDR1 and CDR2 (germline): SGHRS, YFSETQ. The ends lost 1 base at V and 2 bases at J; junction bases unmatched: 1. For the CDR3, the DNA is TGCGCCAGCAGCTTGCGACAGGGGACTAATGAAAAACTGTTTTTT. As protein: CASSLRQGTNEKLFF.